These 31 T cell receptor beta chains originate from one sample sequenced in a study of CD8 T cells in ankylosing spondylitis. Antigens for these TCRs are unknown. The study, taken as a whole, reports: Among TCR beta sequences, a motif of fewer than 10 highly homologous variants appeared characteristic of ankylosing spondylitis blood.

TCRdb re-analysed the 5' RACE reads in MiXCR, keeping a single row per CDR3 protein. The data show hundreds of thousands of distinct CDR3 sequences, roughly 18% seen once. The sequenced sample was blood, either unsorted or a sorted T cell fraction (not recorded which). The receptor source for this set is a male donor with ankylosing spondylitis.

This chain connects TRBV20-1 to TRBJ2-7; 7 bases are shared with TRBD1. CDR3 size: 16 residues. Trimming cost V 0 bases and J 3 bases; bases outside gene matches: 11. Germline assignment: CDR1 DFQATT and CDR2 SNEGSKA (reference sequence). The CDR3 region is CSAREPRGQTGYEQYF. The CDR3 DNA reads as TGCAGTGCTAGAGAGCCTCGGGGACAGACCGGCTACGAGCAGTACTTC.

V gene TRBV11-2 combines with J gene TRBJ1-6; D gene unclear. This CDR3 has 15 amino acids. Germline values: CDR1 SGHAT, CDR2 FQNNGV. Trimming cost V 1 base and J 10 bases, with 14 bases left between them. The CDR3 nucleotides read TGTGCCAGCAGCTTAGGGGTTGGCGGGAAATCACCCCTCCACTTT. Translating gives CASSLGVGGKSPLHF. Looking up the rest from reference TRBV11-2 and TRBJ1-6 gives the full variable domain: EAGVAQSPRYKIIEKRQSVAFWCNPISGHATLYWYQQILGQGPKLLIQFQNNGVVDDSQLPKDRFSAERLKGVDSTLKIQPAKLEDSAVYLCASSLGVGGKSPLHFGNGTRLTVT.

This clonotype was seen many times. J is TRBJ1-5 and V is TRBV5-8; D uncertain. The CDR3 runs 13 residues. Per the germline V gene, CDR1 is SGHTS and CDR2 is YDEGEE. Trimming pared 2 bases from V and 5 bases from J, leaving 8 bases between. This CDR3 reads CASSFSVDQPQHF. CDR3 nucleotide sequence: TGTGCCAGCAGCTTCTCGGTCGATCAGCCCCAGCATTTT.

V gene TRBV7-9 combines with J gene TRBJ2-3, with 9 nucleotides matching TRBD2. The CDR3 loop spans 17 amino acids. In germline, CDR1 is SEHNR, CDR2 FQNEAQ (reference sequence). V trimming: 3 bases; J trimming: 2 bases; junction bases outside the gene matches: 9. The CDR3 region is CASSFFLASGNTDTQYF. CDR3 DNA sequence: TGTGCCAGCAGCTTCTTCCTGGCTAGCGGGAACACAGATACGCAGTATTTT.

This clonotype was seen a handful of times. The gene calls are TRBV5-1 and TRBJ2-7; 9 positions match TRBD1. The CDR3 contains 13 residues. Germline lookup yields CDR1 SGHRS and CDR2 YFSETQ. The V and J ends lost 4 bases and 12 bases, in that order; junction bases with no gene match: 11. CDR3 region: CASSVGTGYLRYF. The CDR3 region has the DNA TGCGCCAGCAGCGTCGGGACAGGGTATTTGCGGTACTTC.

V is TRBV5-1 and J is TRBJ2-1; D may be TRBD1 or TRBD2 (7 bases each). Germline loops: CDR1 SGHRS, CDR2 YFSETQ. This CDR3 has 15 amino acids. Trimming pared 0 bases from V and 7 bases from J, leaving 14 bases between. CDR3 in amino acids: CASSLGEGARNEQFF. CDR3 coding DNA: TGCGCCAGCAGCTTGGGGGAGGGGGCTAGGAATGAGCAGTTCTTC.

The CDR3 is CSVELQATYEQYF. The CDR3, as DNA: TGCAGCGTTGAATTGCAGGCAACCTACGAGCAGTACTTC. V gene TRBV29-1 combines with J gene TRBJ2-7; D is uncertain. Trimming removed 2 bases from V and 2 bases from J, with 10 bases in between. CDR1 is SQVTM and CDR2 is ANQGSEA in the germline V gene. The CDR3 sequence is 13 residues long.

This chain links TRBV12-3 or TRBV12-4 with TRBJ1-3, with TRBD1 as a possible D gene (5 bases). Trimming removed 7 bases from V and 1 base from J, with 14 bases in between. This CDR3 spans 15 amino acids. The CDR3 is CASTWGVYSGNTIYF. The CDR3 nucleotides are TGTGCCAGCACTTGGGGGGTATATTCTGGAAACACCATATATTTT.

This clonotype turned up a few times. This sequence joins TRBV5-1 and TRBJ1-2; 11 bases are shared with TRBD1. Germline V CDR1 and CDR2: SGHRS, YFSETQ. The CDR3 totals 16 residues. V was pared by 4 bases and J by 4 bases, with 9 bases of the junction left unmatched. CDR3 nucleotides: TGCGCCAGCAGCGAGGACAGGGGGCTGTATGGCTATGGCTACACCTTC. Translating it yields CASSEDRGLYGYGYTF.

V gene TRBV20-1 combines with J gene TRBJ2-1; TRBD2 matches 7 bases. The V and J ends lost 6 bases and 3 bases, in that order; junction bases with no gene match: 11. The CDR3 is 15 amino acids. Germline loops: CDR1 DFQATT, CDR2 SNEGSKA (reference sequence). The DNA for the CDR3 is TGCAGTGCCCCTCTGAGCGGGGTTGTCTACAATGAGCAGTTCTTC. Its protein is CSAPLSGVVYNEQFF.

This clonotype showed up just a few times. V and J are TRBV20-1 and TRBJ2-7, with 8 bases that match TRBD2. CDR1 and CDR2 from the germline V gene are DFQATT and SNEGSKA (reference sequence). V gave up 6 bases and J gave up 6 bases; unmatched junction bases: 16. There are 15 residues in the CDR3. CDR3 DNA: TGCAGTGCCAGCCTGCCCGGGACTAGGATTTCCGAGCAGTACTTC. It encodes CSASLPGTRISEQYF.

V gene TRBV20-1 combines with J gene TRBJ2-7, with no clear D. Trimming removed 2 bases from V and 0 bases from J, with 8 bases in between. CDR1 and CDR2 from the germline V gene are DFQATT and SNEGSKA (reference sequence). There are 13 residues in the CDR3. The CDR3 is CSARIRSSYEQYF. The CDR3 DNA is TGCAGTGCTAGAATACGGAGCTCCTACGAGCAGTACTTC.

The table lists this clonotype with many counts. The chain has TRBV5-1 and TRBJ2-1; 10 bases map to TRBD2. V gave up 5 bases and J gave up 1 base; unmatched junction bases: 3. The CDR3 loop spans 15 amino acids. Germline values: CDR1 SGHRS, CDR2 YFSETQ. DNA of the CDR3: TGCGCCAGCAGGTGGACTAGCGGATCCTACAATGAGCAGTTCTTC. Translation: CASRWTSGSYNEQFF.

V is TRBV6-1 and J is TRBJ2-5; D tentatively fits TRBD1 or TRBD2 (5 bases each). Trimming removed 5 bases from V and 7 bases from J, with 14 bases in between. This CDR3 spans 13 amino acids. The germline V gene encodes CDR1 MNHNS and CDR2 SASEGT. The CDR3 is CASSLRGEGTQYF. The DNA of the CDR3 is TGTGCCAGCAGTCTAAGGGGAGAAGGGACCCAGTACTTC.

A few counts support this clonotype. V is TRBV6-2 or TRBV6-3 and J is TRBJ2-1, with 8 bases that match TRBD1. Germline loops: CDR1 MNHEY, CDR2 SVGEGT. Germline trimming cut 2 bases from V and 6 bases from J; bases unmatched to any gene: 3. This CDR3 is built from 14 residues. CDR3 sequence: CASSYITGGNEQFF. DNA of the CDR3: TGTGCCAGCAGTTACATAACAGGGGGCAATGAGCAGTTCTTC.

V is TRBV20-1 and J is TRBJ2-2, with D uncertain. This CDR3 region has 12 residues. Per the germline V gene, CDR1 is DFQATT and CDR2 is SNEGSKA (reference sequence). V was pared by 0 bases and J by 5 bases, with 4 bases between. CDR3 sequence: CSARERTGELFF. In DNA, the CDR3 is TGCAGTGCTAGAGAACGAACCGGGGAGCTGTTTTTT.

This clonotype occurred a few times. V gene TRBV7-8 combines with J gene TRBJ2-3; 8 bases match TRBD2. Per the germline V gene, CDR1 is SGHVS and CDR2 is FQNEAQ. This CDR3 has 15 residues. V was clipped by 4 bases and J by 6 bases; unmatched bases: 9. CDR3 coding DNA: TGTGCCAGCAGCTCCAGCGGGAGTGGATCGGATACGCAGTATTTT. Protein sequence: CASSSSGSGSDTQYF.

This clonotype appeared a few times. V usage is TRBV20-1 and J usage is TRBJ2-7; 7 nucleotides match TRBD1. CDR3 length: 14 residues. Losses at the gene ends were 6 bases for V and 2 bases for J; bases not matched to a gene: 10. Germline lookup yields CDR1 DFQATT and CDR2 SNEGSKA (reference sequence). The CDR3 sequence: CSAKNDRATYEQYF. The CDR3, as DNA: TGCAGTGCCAAAAACGACAGGGCGACCTACGAGCAGTACTTC.

The V call is TRBV6-1, the J call TRBJ2-7; 8 positions match TRBD2. The CDR3 loop spans 15 amino acids. The junction had 8 bases not matched to a gene; V was cut back by 7 bases and J by 0 bases. Per germline, CDR1 MNHNS and CDR2 SASEGT. The CDR3 sequence: CASTARGGSSYEQYF. The DNA of the CDR3 is TGTGCCAGCACCGCCCGCGGGGGGAGCTCCTACGAGCAGTACTTC.

This clonotype was detected only a few times. The chain carries TRBV24-1 and TRBJ2-2; 7 bases map to TRBD2. V was pared by 5 bases and J by 0 bases, with 5 bases of the junction left unmatched. There are 16 residues in the CDR3. Germline assignment: CDR1 KGHDR and CDR2 SFDVKD. CDR3 DNA: TGTGCCACCAGTGTTCCGGGACTAACGAACACCGGGGAGCTGTTTTTT. Amino acids: CATSVPGLTNTGELFF.

The gene calls are TRBV5-1 and TRBJ1-2; D is uncertain. This CDR3 has 15 residues. Germline V gives CDR1 SGHRS, CDR2 YFSETQ. Trimming took off 4 bases at V and 3 bases at J, with 16 bases between the two ends. The CDR3 DNA reads TGCGCCAGCAGCAAAGAAGGCCTCAATGACTATGGCTACACCTTC. Translated, it gives CASSKEGLNDYGYTF.

This clonotype was recorded a few times. The chain links TRBV24-1 to TRBJ2-3; the match to TRBD2 covers 12 bases. Losses at the gene ends were 9 bases for V and 4 bases for J; bases not matched to a gene: 7. The CDR3 spans 15 residues. CDR1 is KGHDR and CDR2 is SFDVKD in the germline V gene. The DNA for the CDR3 is TGTGCCACCGGTTCGACTAGCGGGAGTCCAGATACGCAGTATTTT. Translated, it gives CATGSTSGSPDTQYF.

This clonotype was found many times. V and J are TRBV2 and TRBJ2-1, with 7 nucleotides matching TRBD2. V trimming: 3 bases; J trimming: 7 bases; junction bases outside the gene matches: 0. The CDR3 sequence is 12 residues long. CDR1 is SNHLY and CDR2 is FYNNEI in the germline V gene. The CDR3 DNA reads as TGTGCCAGCAGTGAGGGAGGGAATGAGCAGTTCTTC. This codes for CASSEGGNEQFF.

This chain's CDR3 is CSAIRDRVYNEQFF. The CDR3 nucleotides are TGCAGTGCTATCCGGGACAGGGTGTACAATGAGCAGTTCTTC. This chain uses TRBV20-1 with TRBJ2-1, with TRBD1 identical over 9 bases. Losses at the gene ends were 4 bases for V and 4 bases for J; bases not matched to a gene: 5. The CDR3 is 14 residues long. The germline V gene has CDR1 DFQATT and CDR2 SNEGSKA (reference sequence).

In this sample, this clonotype turned up many times. V is TRBV5-1 and J is TRBJ2-5; TRBD2 matches at 7 bases. The CDR3 consists of 16 residues. Germline loops: CDR1 SGHRS, CDR2 YFSETQ. J gave up 1 base and V 0 bases, and 6 bases lay outside the gene matches. The CDR3 sequence is CASSLEGGTPQETQYF. The CDR3 DNA follows: TGCGCCAGCAGCTTGGAGGGAGGGACGCCCCAAGAGACCCAGTACTTC.

This clonotype occurred many times. The genes are TRBV12-3 or TRBV12-4 and TRBJ2-1; 12 nucleotides agree with TRBD2. The CDR3 has 15 amino acids. V was clipped by 7 bases and J by 3 bases; unmatched bases: 4. The CDR3 nucleotides are TGTGCCAGCACCAGGACTAGCGGGAACTACAATGAGCAGTTCTTC. It translates to CASTRTSGNYNEQFF.

This clonotype was counted between two and nine times. V is TRBV11-2 and J is TRBJ2-3; TRBD1 matches at 10 bases. Germline V gives CDR1 SGHAT, CDR2 FQNNGV. The CDR3 is 18 residues long. V was pared by 5 bases and J by 1 base, with 12 bases of the junction left unmatched. CDR3 sequence (DNA): TGTGCCAGCAGCCCCCCGTTAGGGACAGGGGCGCGCACAGATACGCAGTATTTT. Its protein is CASSPPLGTGARTDTQYF.

This chain connects TRBV7-2 to TRBJ2-7; the match to TRBD1 covers 9 bases. Germline values: CDR1 SGHTA, CDR2 FQGNSA. The CDR3 length is 15 residues. Unmatched junction bases numbered 9, after V lost 4 bases and J lost 5 bases. The CDR3 loop is CASSWAGTGRNEQYF. The CDR3 DNA is TGTGCCAGCAGCTGGGCCGGGACAGGGAGGAACGAGCAGTACTTC. Complete variable domain (other parts from reference TRBV7-2 and TRBJ2-7): GAGVSQSPSNKVTEKGKDVELRCDPISGHTALYWYRQSLGQGLEFLIYFQGNSAPDKSGLPSDRFSAERTGGSVSTLTIQRTQQEDSAVYLCASSWAGTGRNEQYFGPGTRLTVT.

This sequence joins TRBV6-1 and TRBJ2-3; 11 bases agree with TRBD1. Germline CDR1 MNHNS, CDR2 SASEGT. V lost 5 bases to trimming and J lost 6 bases; unmatched junction nucleotides: 4. The length of the CDR3 is 14 residues. The CDR3 DNA reads as TGTGCCAGCAGTCAGGGACAGGGGGTGGATACGCAGTATTTT. This codes for CASSQGQGVDTQYF.

This clonotype was recorded once. This sequence joins TRBV27 and TRBJ2-5, with TRBD1 matching 7 bases. V shed 6 bases, J shed 1 base, and the junction held 8 bases outside the gene matches. Germline-derived CDR1 and CDR2 are MNHEY and SMNVEV (reference sequence). The CDR3 loop spans 15 amino acids. Here the CDR3 reads CASSLDWTGQETQYF. The CDR3 DNA reads as TGTGCCAGCAGCCTAGACTGGACAGGCCAAGAGACCCAGTACTTC.

This clonotype was recorded a few times. This chain connects TRBV29-1 to TRBJ2-3, with D uncertain. V gave up 7 bases and J gave up 1 base, with 9 bases separating them. CDR1 SQVTM and CDR2 ANQGSEA come from the germline V gene. This CDR3 has 12 residues. CDR3 bases: TGCAGCGCCACGTATGGCACAGATACGCAGTATTTT. Amino acids: CSATYGTDTQYF.